Sequencing of this T cell receptor beta chain was carried out in a study of CD8 T cells in ankylosing spondylitis. Whole-study results and caveats: With a CD8+ phenotype, disease-linked clones were relatively rare in peripheral blood. Characteristic of ankylosing spondylitis blood, it appeared, was a TCR beta motif comprising several highly homologous variants. There was reportedly significant enrichment of clones that were disease-linked in matched ankylosing spondylitis synovial fluid. Earlier reports found some motif variants in synovial fluid and blood in reactive arthritis.

This CDR3 has 16 residues. V shed 0 bases, J shed 3 bases, and the junction held 6 bases outside the gene matches. CDR1 is DFQATT, CDR2 SNEGSKA, per germline (reference sequence). Quantitative molecular-barcoded 5'-RACE generated the TCR beta libraries. TCRdb ran MiXCR on the 5' RACE reads and lists one entry per CDR3 protein. This table has fewer than 750,000 distinct CDR3 sequences, under 20% appearing once. Concerning this clonotype: Antigen: not known.

The chain carries TRBV20-1 and TRBJ2-2, with TRBD1 matching over 8 bases. Input material: blood, either unsorted or a sorted T cell fraction (not recorded which). The sequence came from a male donor with ankylosing spondylitis. The chain's CDR3 is CSARDQGARYTGELFF. The CDR3 nucleotides are TGCAGTGCTAGAGATCAGGGGGCGAGATACACCGGGGAGCTGTTTTTT.